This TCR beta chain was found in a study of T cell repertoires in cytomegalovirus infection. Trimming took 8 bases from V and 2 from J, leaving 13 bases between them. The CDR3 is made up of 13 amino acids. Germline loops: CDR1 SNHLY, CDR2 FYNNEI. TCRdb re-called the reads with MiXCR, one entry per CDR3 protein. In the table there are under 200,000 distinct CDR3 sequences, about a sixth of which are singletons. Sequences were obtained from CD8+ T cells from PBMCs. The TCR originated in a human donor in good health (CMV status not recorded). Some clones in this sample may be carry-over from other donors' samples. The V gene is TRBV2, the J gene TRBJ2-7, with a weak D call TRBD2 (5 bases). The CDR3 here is CASVAGGTYEQYF. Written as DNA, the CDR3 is TGTGCCAGCGTGGCAGGAGGCACCTACGAGCAGTACTTC.